What follows are 11 T cell receptor beta chains derived from one specimen sequenced in a study of T cell responses to AZD1222 COVID-19 vaccine. Libraries were prepared by immunoSEQ multiplex PCR; TCRdb keeps only in-frame clonotypes and omits some of them. The repertoire holds 150,000 to 200,000 clones, just over 90% seen once, with 3.6% in the top ten. This sample comprised peripheral blood, obtained 28 days after the second dose of the MenACWY control vaccine. Receptors originate from an adult who received the MenACWY meningococcal vaccine as a control.

This chain connects TRBV7-2 to TRBJ2-1; D unclear. Trimming stripped 0 bases from V and 6 bases from J, with 6 bases between. CDR3 length: 13 residues. CDR1 and CDR2 (germline): SGHTA, FQGNSA. The CDR3, as DNA: TGTGCCAGCAGCTTAGCGCGGACCAATGAGCAGTTCTTC. Residues: CASSLARTNEQFF.

The chain recombines TRBV24-1 with TRBJ2-1, with 12 bases lining up with TRBD2. Germline lookup yields CDR1 KGHDR and CDR2 SFDVKD. The CDR3 is 15 amino acids. V was clipped by 3 bases and J by 9 bases; unmatched bases: 5. CDR3 DNA sequence: TGTGCCACCAGTGATCCTAGCGGGAGGGGCGGTGAGCAGTTCTTC. Translating it yields CATSDPSGRGGEQFF.

The rearrangement uses TRBV12-3 or TRBV12-4 and TRBJ1-5; D is uncertain. This CDR3 spans 13 amino acids. Trimming stripped 0 bases from V and 1 base from J, with 1 base between. The CDR3 loop reads CASSLASNQPQHF. Here the CDR3 DNA reads TGTGCCAGCAGTTTAGCGAGCAATCAGCCCCAGCATTTT.

The V gene is TRBV23-1, the J gene TRBJ2-7; D remains unclear. TRBV23-1 is an ORF, and what it does is uncertain. CDR3 length: 10 amino acids. Trimming cost V 3 bases and J 7 bases, with 4 bases left between them. This CDR3 reads CASSQLEQYF. CDR3 DNA sequence: TGCGCCAGCAGTCAGCTAGAGCAGTACTTC.

The chain recombines TRBV24-1 with TRBJ2-6; D ambiguous. The CDR3 is 16 amino acids. Germline assignment: CDR1 KGHDR and CDR2 SFDVKD. V lost 3 bases to trimming and J lost 2 bases, with 10 bases between them. CDR3 nucleotides: TGTGCCACCAGTGATGCTTTGTCGGCTGGGGCCAACGTCCTGACTTTC. Its translation: CATSDALSAGANVLTF.

The V call is TRBV2, the J call TRBJ1-1; D gene uncertain. Trimming took off 4 bases at V and 2 bases at J, with 8 bases between the two ends. The germline gives CDR1 SNHLY, CDR2 FYNNEI. The length of the CDR3 is 13 residues. The CDR3 spells CASSVEFNTEAFF. The CDR3 DNA follows: TGTGCCAGCAGTGTGGAGTTTAACACTGAAGCTTTCTTT.

The CDR3 loop is CASSSGTSGNNEQFF. The DNA of the CDR3 is TGTGCCAGCAGCTCTGGGACTAGCGGGAACAATGAGCAGTTCTTC. The J gene is TRBJ2-1, the V gene TRBV5-4; 13 bases line up with TRBD2. J lost 5 bases, V lost 3 bases, and 2 bases had no gene match. Germline V CDR1 and CDR2: SGHNT, YYREEE (reference sequence). The CDR3 is 15 residues long.

The genes are TRBV5-5 and TRBJ2-3, with D possibly matching TRBD1 (5 bases). The V gene's germline CDR1 is SGHKS and CDR2 YYEKEE (reference sequence). The V and J ends lost 4 bases and 0 bases respectively, with 12 bases between them. This CDR3 has 15 residues. The CDR3, as DNA: TGTGCCAGCAGCATACGGACACCGAGCACAGATACGCAGTATTTT. Its protein is CASSIRTPSTDTQYF. Full variable domain (outside the CDR3, taken from reference TRBV5-5 and TRBJ2-3): DAGVTQSPTHLIKTRGQQVTLRCSPISGHKSVSWYQQVLGQGPQFIFQYYEKEERGRGNFPDRFSARQFPNYSSELNVNALLLGDSALYLCASSIRTPSTDTQYFGPGTRLTVL.

The rearrangement uses TRBV29-1 and TRBJ1-1; no definite D call. This CDR3 is 13 amino acids long. The germline V gene encodes CDR1 SQVTM and CDR2 ANQGSEA. Trimming took off 4 bases at V and 0 bases at J, with 9 bases between the two ends. The CDR3 spells CSVASALNTEAFF. In DNA, the CDR3 is TGCAGCGTTGCGTCAGCCTTGAACACTGAAGCTTTCTTT.

V and J are TRBV28 and TRBJ1-1; D is possibly TRBD1 (5 bases). V was shortened by 7 bases and J by 0 bases, with 15 bases between the two germline ends. The germline CDR1 and CDR2 sequences are MDHEN and SYDVKM. The CDR3 extends over 15 amino acids. This CDR3 reads CASNPTGPVNTEAFF. In DNA, the CDR3 is TGTGCCAGCAATCCAACAGGTCCCGTGAACACTGAAGCTTTCTTT.

Only a few counts were recorded for this clone. This chain uses TRBV19 with TRBJ1-1; perhaps TRBD1 as D (6 bases). Trimming took 3 bases from V and 6 from J, leaving 17 bases between them. The CDR3 consists of 15 residues. The germline V gene has CDR1 LNHDA and CDR2 SQIVND (reference sequence). This CDR3 is CASSIGGLRRAEAFF. The CDR3 DNA sequence: TGTGCCAGTAGTATCGGGGGGCTAAGAAGGGCTGAAGCTTTCTTT.